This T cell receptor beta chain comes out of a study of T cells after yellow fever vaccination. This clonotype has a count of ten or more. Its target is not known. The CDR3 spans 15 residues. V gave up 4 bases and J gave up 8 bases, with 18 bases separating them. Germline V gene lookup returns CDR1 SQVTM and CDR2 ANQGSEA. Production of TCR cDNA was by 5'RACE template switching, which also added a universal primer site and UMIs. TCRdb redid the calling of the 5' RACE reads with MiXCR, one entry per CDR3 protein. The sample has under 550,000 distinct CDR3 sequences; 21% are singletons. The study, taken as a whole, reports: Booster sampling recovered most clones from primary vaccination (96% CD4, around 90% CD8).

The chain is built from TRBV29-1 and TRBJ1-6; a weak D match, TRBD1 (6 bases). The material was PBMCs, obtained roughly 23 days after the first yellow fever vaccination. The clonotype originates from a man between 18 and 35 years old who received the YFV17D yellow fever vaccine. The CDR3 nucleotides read TGCAGCGTTGCGACACGGCAGGGGAAGGATTCACCCCTCCACTTT. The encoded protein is CSVATRQGKDSPLHF.